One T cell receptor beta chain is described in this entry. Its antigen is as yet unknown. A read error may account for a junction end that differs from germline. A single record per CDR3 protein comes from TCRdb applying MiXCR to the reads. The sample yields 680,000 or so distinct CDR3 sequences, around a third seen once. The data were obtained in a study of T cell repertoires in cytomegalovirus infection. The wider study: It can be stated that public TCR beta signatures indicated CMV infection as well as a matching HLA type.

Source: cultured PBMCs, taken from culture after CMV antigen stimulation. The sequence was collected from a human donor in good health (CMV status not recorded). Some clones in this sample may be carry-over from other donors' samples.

Here the CDR3 reads CRNPNEQYF. The DNA of the CDR3 is TGCCGAAACCCCAACGAGCAGTACTTC. The chain joins TRBV6-8 to TRBJ2-7; D gene unclear. CDR1 and CDR2 from the germline V gene are MNHGY and SAAAGT. This CDR3 region has 9 residues.